This TCR beta chain was profiled in a study of cytomegalovirus exposure and HLA in healthy donors. Turning to this clone: Antigen specificity is unknown. The junction departs from germline at one end; a sequencing error may be responsible.

This PCR relied on a set of 60 Vbeta primers and 13 Jbeta primers. Assay: immunoSEQ multiplex PCR; the TCRdb copy retains only in-frame clones and omits some. The table has just over 150,000 clones, 75% to 80% seen once; the top ten hold around 1%. Study findings and constraints: Roughly even sequencing depth across donors was the assumption behind the presence/absence analyses.

The CDR3 sequence is 16 residues long. The sample consisted of PBMCs. The chain has TRBV23-1 and TRBJ1-4; TRBD1 is a possible D gene (6 bases). TRBV23-1 is an ORF for which the function is uncertain. The TCR was taken from a woman between 50 and 59 years old in good health and CMV-seropositive. Here the CDR3 reads CASSPGQSSTSEKLFF. The CDR3 nucleotides are TGCGCCAGCAGTCCCGGACAGTCCTCAACTAGTGAAAAACTGTTTTTT.